The 10 T cell receptor beta chains below were found in one sample sequenced in a study of T cell changes during pregnancy in multiple sclerosis. Repertoires were generated with immunoSEQ multiplex PCR, while TCRdb's copy carries only in-frame clones and drops some. Found here are some 100,000 clones, 85% to 95% of them singletons; the top ten hold roughly 1%. Material: peripheral blood, obtained before pregnancy. All receptors come from a female donor with multiple sclerosis, enrolled in a pregnancy study.

This clone was detected only a few times. The J gene is TRBJ2-1, the V gene TRBV19; TRBD2 agrees at 9 bases. The CDR3 length is 12 residues. Trimming removed 6 bases from V and 10 bases from J; junction bases left unmatched: 4. Germline CDR1 and CDR2: LNHDA and SQIVND (reference sequence). The CDR3 DNA reads TGTGCCAGTAGCCTTCTAGCGGGGGAGCAGTTCTTC. Translating it yields CASSLLAGEQFF.

This clone showed up just once. CDR3 region: CASSNQGALTDTQYF. The CDR3 region has the DNA TGTGCCAGCAGTAATCAGGGGGCCCTCACAGATACGCAGTATTTT. This chain uses TRBV6-1 with TRBJ2-3, with 8 nucleotides matching TRBD1. This CDR3 is 15 amino acids long. CDR1 is MNHNS, CDR2 SASEGT, per germline. J lost 2 bases, V lost 5 bases, and 6 bases had no gene match.

This clone has only one observation. The CDR3 is CAWMPPGQGSLNYGYTF. The CDR3 bases are TGTGCCTGGATGCCCCCCGGACAGGGGTCCTTGAACTATGGCTACACCTTC. The chain combines TRBV30 with TRBJ1-2, with 9 bases matching TRBD1. This CDR3 has 17 amino acids. CDR1 GTSNPN and CDR2 SVGIG come from the germline V gene (reference sequence). The junction had 14 bases not matched to a gene; V was cut back by 4 bases and J by 2 bases.

V usage is TRBV19 and J usage is TRBJ2-1; 10 bases align to TRBD1. V shed 10 bases, J shed 7 bases, and the junction held 4 bases outside the gene matches. This CDR3 has 12 residues. Germline CDR1 and CDR2: LNHDA and SQIVND (reference sequence). The CDR3 spells CATRQGANEQFF. CDR3 DNA: TGTGCCACAAGACAGGGGGCGAATGAGCAGTTCTTC.

The V and J genes are TRBV10-3 and TRBJ2-1, with D possibly being TRBD1 (5 bases). CDR1 and CDR2 from the germline V gene are ENHRY and SYGVKD. Trimming cost V 0 bases and J 1 base, with 7 bases left between them. This CDR3 spans 15 amino acids. This CDR3 reads CAISESTVSYNEQFF. CDR3 DNA: TGTGCCATCAGTGAGTCGACAGTATCCTACAATGAGCAGTTCTTC.

The rearrangement joins TRBV30 to TRBJ1-5; 11 bases line up with TRBD1. This CDR3 comprises 15 residues. Germline V CDR1 and CDR2: GTSNPN, SVGIG (reference sequence). After removal of 3 bases from V and 5 bases from J, the junction contained 6 bases not matched to a gene. The CDR3 protein is CAWSAGQGADQPQHF. The CDR3 DNA is TGTGCCTGGAGCGCCGGACAGGGGGCCGATCAGCCCCAGCATTTT.

The chain links TRBV9 to TRBJ1-2; the match to TRBD1 covers 11 bases. The V gene end was trimmed by 0 bases and the J gene end by 5 bases; junction bases not matched to a gene: 9. CDR3 length equals 17 residues. Germline loops: CDR1 SGDLS, CDR2 YYNGEE. The CDR3 here is CASSVGTGGPGRYGYTF. CDR3 in DNA: TGTGCCAGCAGCGTAGGGACAGGGGGCCCCGGTAGATATGGCTACACCTTC.

The chain links TRBV7-6 to TRBJ2-1; 12 bases are a match to TRBD2. V lost 5 bases and J lost 7; bases outside the gene matches: 9. This CDR3 region has 16 residues. Germline V lookup: CDR1 SGHVS, CDR2 FNYEAQ. The CDR3 coding sequence is TGTGCCAGCAGCGCCGGACTAGCGGGGACCAAGAATGAGCAGTTCTTC. The encoded protein is CASSAGLAGTKNEQFF.

This clone was seen once. This chain links TRBV5-4 with TRBJ2-1; D might be TRBD1 (5 bases). This CDR3 is 15 amino acids long. Germline CDR1 reads SGHNT; CDR2 reads YYREEE (reference sequence). Trimming removed 1 base from V and 3 bases from J, with 11 bases in between. The DNA for the CDR3 is TGTGCCAGCAGCTTGAAAGGGGCCAACTACAATGAGCAGTTCTTC. Translating gives CASSLKGANYNEQFF.

The chain is built from TRBV12-5 and TRBJ2-1; TRBD2 agrees at 8 bases. V was pared by 0 bases and J by 0 bases, with 1 base of the junction left unmatched. Germline V gene lookup returns CDR1 LGHNT and CDR2 FRNRAP. CDR3 length: 16 residues. The CDR3 reads CASGLVSGSSYNEQFF. The CDR3 DNA is TGTGCTAGTGGTTTGGTGAGCGGGAGCTCCTACAATGAGCAGTTCTTC.